The 5 T cell receptor beta chains reported below all come from one sample, sequenced in a study of molecular identifiers for immune sequencing clone quantification. Each CDR3 protein gets one entry after TCRdb re-called the PCR reads with MiXCR. The sample holds fewer than 350,000 distinct CDR3 sequences, about 22% seen once. The sequencing input was naive CD8+ T cells from blood, with Jurkat cell RNA spiked in. Subset defined: FACS-sorted CD8+CD4-CCR7+CD45RA+ naive T cells. All receptors derive from a human donor in good health. Some libraries in this study had Jurkat cell RNA spiked in.

This clonotype has ten or more counts. This sequence joins TRBV7-3 and TRBJ2-5; D gene ambiguous. Germline V gene sequence: CDR1 SGHTA, CDR2 FQGTGA. The CDR3 consists of 13 residues. Trimming removed 2 bases at V and 1 base at J, with 5 bases between. The CDR3 protein is CASSLHSQETQYF. The DNA for the CDR3 is TGTGCCAGCAGCTTACACTCCCAAGAGACCCAGTACTTC.

Comments on this clonotype: A much larger clone is a single base away; this may be a read error. The CDR3 is CASGNRDNEPAKNTQYF. DNA of the CDR3: TGTGCCAGCGGCAACCGGGACAACGAGCCGGCCAAAAACACTCAGTACTTC. The chain couples TRBV7-9 to TRBJ2-4, with TRBD1 as a possible D gene (6 bases). The germline V gene has CDR1 SEHNR and CDR2 FQNEAQ (reference sequence). The CDR3 is 17 residues long.

This clonotype was observed a handful of times. This chain uses TRBV28 with TRBJ1-1; a possible D gene is TRBD1 (5 bases). Per the germline V gene, CDR1 is MDHEN and CDR2 is SYDVKM. The CDR3 covers 14 residues. V lost 10 bases and J 3 bases, leaving 18 bases between the germline ends. CDR3 in DNA: TGTGCCACCCAGGGTTTTCGGACCTACACTGAAGCTTTCTTT. Encoded protein: CATQGFRTYTEAFF.

Note on this clonotype: This may be a read error: a much more frequent sequence differs by one nucleotide. The chain is built from TRBV9 and TRBJ2-7, with D hard to call. The CDR3 totals 12 residues. Germline V lookup: CDR1 SGDLS, CDR2 YYNGEE. CDR3 residues: CASGVVGSVGYF. The CDR3 DNA sequence: TGTGCCAGCGGCGTAGTGGGTAGTGTCGGTTACTTC.

At least ten counts were recorded for this clonotype. The genes are TRBV28 and TRBJ2-3; 13 bases match TRBD2. This CDR3 has 15 amino acids. The V gene's germline CDR1 is MDHEN and CDR2 SYDVKM. V lost 6 bases, J lost 6 bases, and 6 bases stayed unmatched. The CDR3 spells CASSGLAGVLDTQYF. CDR3 nucleotides: TGTGCCAGCAGCGGACTAGCGGGAGTCCTGGATACGCAGTATTTT.